This TCR beta chain was recorded in a study of blood T cell repertoires in COVID-19. The CDR3 runs 12 residues. Germline CDR1 MNHEY, CDR2 SMNVEV (reference sequence). Trimming removed 6 bases from V and 3 bases from J; junction bases left unmatched: 0. Sequencing was performed with immunoSEQ multiplex PCR; in TCRdb, only in-frame clones are kept and a portion is missing. The repertoire includes some 460,000 clones, more than 85% of them detected once, and 4.3% sits in the top ten. This clone was counted a single time. Additional DNA sequences in this sample encode the identical CDR3. The chain is built from TRBV27 and TRBJ2-3; TRBD2 matches at 7 bases. The sample was peripheral blood. The source of this sequence is a young woman with acute or convalescent COVID-19. CDR3: CASRGGTDTQYF. DNA for the CDR3: TGTGCCAGCAGGGGGGGGACAGATACGCAGTATTTT.